The 5 T cell receptor beta chains reported below all come from one sample, sequenced in a study of vaccination and CD4 T cells after COVID-19. These receptors' antigens are unknown. Sequencing of cultured CD4+ T cell DNA used the Oncomine TCR Beta short-read assay. In this case, cultured CD4+ T cells provided the extracted genomic DNA. TCRdb reprocessed the PCR reads with MiXCR, giving one entry per CDR3 protein. The data contain 12,000 or so distinct CDR3 sequences, just under 30% of them singletons. Treatment in this sample: approximately 9-day PBMC culture with coronavirus spike peptide pools or control peptides (ViraFEST assay). These CD4+ T cells came from an unexposed donor, sampled before the COVID-19 pandemic (2011-2018). Sequencing used CD4+ T cells from blood, cultured in vitro. The receptors were gathered from a human donor in good health.

This chain joins TRBV6-1 and TRBJ2-5; D is possibly TRBD2 (6 bases). V lost 6 bases to trimming and J lost 5 bases, with 13 bases between them. Per germline, CDR1 MNHNS and CDR2 SASEGT. The CDR3 totals 13 residues. The CDR3 DNA follows: TGTGCCAGCAGGGCCCTAGCGACGGAGACCCAGTACTTC. Translated, it gives CASRALATETQYF.

This clonotype is deemed medium-sized. The V and J genes are TRBV7-2 and TRBJ1-6, with no clear D. V lost 5 bases and J 9 bases, leaving 11 bases between the germline ends. Germline V gene lookup returns CDR1 SGHTA and CDR2 FQGNSA. The CDR3 loop spans 13 amino acids. Here the CDR3 reads CASSINLSSPLHF. The CDR3 bases are TGTGCCAGCAGCATCAATCTGTCTTCACCCCTCCACTTT.

The chain is built from TRBV5-1 and TRBJ1-2, with 9 bases matching TRBD1. This CDR3 spans 16 amino acids. The V and J ends lost 1 base and 2 bases, in that order; junction bases with no gene match: 6. CDR1 and CDR2 from the germline V gene are SGHRS and YFSETQ. The CDR3 nucleotides read TGCGCCAGCAGCTTGCATGGGACAGGGCCAAACTATGGCTACACCTTC. It translates to CASSLHGTGPNYGYTF.

The V call is TRBV20-1, the J call TRBJ2-1, with TRBD2 matching over 7 bases. Germline values: CDR1 DFQATT, CDR2 SNEGSKA (reference sequence). The CDR3 has 15 residues. The J segment lost 3 bases and the V segment lost 3 bases, leaving 8 bases of the junction unmatched. The CDR3, as DNA: TGCAGTGCTAGCGGGAGGCCGGCCTACTACAATGAGCAGTTCTTC. Protein product: CSASGRPAYYNEQFF.

The genes are TRBV30 and TRBJ2-7; D remains ambiguous. CDR1 is GTSNPN and CDR2 is SVGIG in the germline V gene (reference sequence). The length of the CDR3 is 11 residues. V gave up 1 base and J gave up 6 bases, with 7 bases separating them. CDR3 nucleotides: TGTGCCTGGAGTGATCGTTTCGAGCAGTACTTC. It is translated as CAWSDRFEQYF.